These T cell receptor beta chains were read from a single sample in a study of human versus mouse CDR3 diversity and MHC coevolution. Assay used: immunoSEQ multiplex PCR; TCRdb lists only in-frame clones, some missing. This sample yields roughly 80,000 clones, of which just under 95% are seen a single time; over 0.12% belongs to the top ten. Sequenced material: naive CD4+ T cells from blood. These receptor sequences come from a person aged 30 to 69 in good health. Each CDR3 is given with its conserved first and last residue. D genes are given only for firm matches.

len: 12
j_gene: TRBJ1-2
d_gene: -
v_gene: TRBV19
CDR3nt: TGTGCCAGTAGTGTTGGCCAGCGAGGCTACACCTTC
CDR3aa: CASSVGQRGYTF

len: 15
j_gene: TRBJ1-2
d_gene: TRBD1
v_gene: TRBV7-3
CDR3nt: TGTGCCAGCAGCGAGAACTCGGGACAGGGGGGCGGCTACACCTTC
CDR3aa: CASSENSGQGGGYTF

len: 15
j_gene: TRBJ1-1
d_gene: -
v_gene: TRBV4-1
CDR3nt: TGCGCCAGCAGCCACCCTCAGGGGCGGAACACTGAAGCTTTCTTT
CDR3aa: CASSHPQGRNTEAFF

len: 14
j_gene: TRBJ1-2
d_gene: -
v_gene: TRBV27
CDR3nt: TGTGCCAGCAGTTTTTCCAGACAGGCAGATGGCTACACCTTC
CDR3aa: CASSFSRQADGYTF

len: 15
j_gene: TRBJ2-1
d_gene: TRBD2
v_gene: TRBV6-1
CDR3nt: TGTGCCAGCAGTGCAGGGACTAGCGGATCCAATGAGCAGTTCTTC
CDR3aa: CASSAGTSGSNEQFF

len: 13
j_gene: TRBJ1-1
d_gene: -
v_gene: TRBV19
CDR3nt: TGTGCCAGTAGTATGCGGGGCGAACTCGTAGCTTTCTTT
CDR3aa: CASSMRGELVAFF

len: 15
j_gene: TRBJ2-3
d_gene: TRBD2
v_gene: TRBV5-4
CDR3nt: TGTGCCAGCAGCTGGGAGCGGGGGGCCGGGGATACGCAGTATTTT
CDR3aa: CASSWERGAGDTQYF

len: 13
j_gene: TRBJ1-2
d_gene: -
v_gene: TRBV5-4
CDR3nt: TGTGCCAGCAGCTTGGCCGTGACAGATGGCTACACCTTC
CDR3aa: CASSLAVTDGYTF

len: 13
j_gene: TRBJ2-7
d_gene: -
v_gene: TRBV5-5
CDR3nt: TGTGCCAGCAGCTTGGGACTGCACTACGAGCAGTACTTC
CDR3aa: CASSLGLHYEQYF

len: 11
j_gene: TRBJ2-7
d_gene: -
v_gene: TRBV29-1
CDR3nt: TGCAGCGTGGAAACAGGGAACGAGCAGTACTTC
CDR3aa: CSVETGNEQYF

len: 13
j_gene: TRBJ1-5
d_gene: TRBD1
v_gene: TRBV29-1
CDR3nt: TGCAGCGGTACGACAGGGGATGGTCAGCCCCAGCATTTT
CDR3aa: CSGTTGDGQPQHF

len: 11
j_gene: TRBJ1-2
d_gene: -
v_gene: TRBV29-1
CDR3nt: TGCAGCGTTGTATCTAACTATGGCTACACCTTC
CDR3aa: CSVVSNYGYTF

len: 15
j_gene: TRBJ2-2
d_gene: TRBD1
v_gene: TRBV5-1
CDR3nt: TGCGCCAGCAGCGCCGGACAGGGGTTGTCCGGGGAGCTGTTTTTT
CDR3aa: CASSAGQGLSGELFF

len: 14
j_gene: TRBJ1-2
d_gene: TRBD1
v_gene: TRBV25-1
CDR3nt: TGTGCCAGCAGCCCGGGACAGGGGGACTATGGCTACACCTTC
CDR3aa: CASSPGQGDYGYTF

len: 15
j_gene: TRBJ2-1
d_gene: -
v_gene: TRBV10-3
CDR3nt: TGTGCCATCAGTGAGTCAGGGGGTCGGTACAATGAGCAGTTCTTC
CDR3aa: CAISESGGRYNEQFF

len: 16
j_gene: TRBJ2-3
d_gene: -
v_gene: TRBV7-6
CDR3nt: TGTGCCAGCAGCTTAGCGACTAGATCCGGGACAGATACGCAGTATTTT
CDR3aa: CASSLATRSGTDTQYF

len: 14
j_gene: TRBJ1-2
d_gene: TRBD1
v_gene: TRBV7-9
CDR3nt: TGTGCCAGCAGTCTGCAGACAGGGAACTATGGCTACACCTTC
CDR3aa: CASSLQTGNYGYTF

len: 13
j_gene: TRBJ2-1
d_gene: TRBD1
v_gene: TRBV5-4
CDR3nt: TGTGCCAGCAGCTCCGGACAGGGCAATGAGCAGTTCTTC
CDR3aa: CASSSGQGNEQFF

len: 13
j_gene: TRBJ1-4
d_gene: -
v_gene: TRBV6-1
CDR3nt: TGTGCCAGCAGTAATGCGGGATTTACCGGACTGTTTTTT
CDR3aa: CASSNAGFTGLFF

len: 18
j_gene: TRBJ1-1
d_gene: TRBD1
v_gene: TRBV2
CDR3nt: TGTGCCAGCAGTGGACTAAGGACAGGGGGCCTGATGAACACTGAAGCTTTCTTT
CDR3aa: CASSGLRTGGLMNTEAFF